Listed below are T cell receptor beta chains from one sample, sequenced in a study of regulatory T cells. Sequenced by immunoSEQ multiplex PCR; TCRdb stores in-frame clones only, minus some. The sample lists about 34,000 clones; over 90% were seen once. What was sequenced was conventional CD4+ T cells sorted from blood. All receptors come from a child aged 2 to 9 with CD3G deficiency. The CDR3 runs from the conserved cysteine through the conserved F or W. A D gene is named only where the DNA matches it firmly. The listing skips clone size in some rows; elsewhere it reads once, few, many or a size class.

d_call,j_call,v_call,clone_size,cdr3_aa,cdr3_nt
-,TRBJ1-2,TRBV28,-,CASSSRVSNYGYTF,TGTGCCAGCAGTTCAAGGGTCTCTAACTATGGCTACACCTTC
-,TRBJ1-5,TRBV6-1,-,CASSENGMFQPQHF,TGTGCCAGCAGTGAAAATGGTATGTTTCAGCCCCAGCATTTT
TRBD2,TRBJ2-1,TRBV6-4,-,CASSLGTTIFNEQFF,TGTGCCAGCAGTTTAGGGACTACGATCTTCAATGAGCAGTTCTTC
-,TRBJ2-3,TRBV11-2,-,CASSLGRTTDTQYF,TGTGCCAGCAGCTTAGGCCGAACCACAGATACGCAGTATTTT
-,TRBJ1-5,TRBV19,-,CASRQGPNQPQHF,TGTGCCAGTAGACAGGGCCCGAATCAGCCCCAGCATTTT
-,TRBJ1-1,TRBV10-3,-,CAISGTGRNTEAFF,TGTGCCATCTCGGGTACAGGGCGGAACACTGAAGCTTTCTTT
TRBD1,TRBJ1-5,TRBV28,-,CASSYTRPGNRGNQPQHF,TGTGCCAGCAGTTACACCCGCCCCGGTAACAGGGGGAATCAGCCCCAGCATTTT
-,TRBJ1-1,TRBV28,-,CASSPPKGRGGTEAFF,TGTGCCAGCAGTCCCCCAAAGGGCAGGGGAGGTACTGAAGCTTTCTTT
-,TRBJ2-7,TRBV6-1,-,CASSARYEQYF,TGTGCCAGCAGTGCGCGATACGAGCAGTACTTC
-,TRBJ1-2,TRBV28,-,CASSLRVINGYTF,TGTGCCAGCAGCCTCCGGGTGATCAATGGCTACACCTTC
-,TRBJ2-7,TRBV28,-,CASSFGGVASYEQYF,TGTGCCAGCAGTTTCGGAGGGGTCGCCTCCTACGAGCAGTACTTC
-,TRBJ1-2,TRBV28,-,CASSLRGDGYTF,TGTGCCAGCAGTTTAAGGGGGGATGGCTACACCTTC
-,TRBJ1-2,TRBV6-1,-,CASSEQPKGYGYTF,TGTGCCAGCAGTGAACAGCCTAAAGGCTATGGCTACACCTTC
TRBD1,TRBJ2-5,TRBV7-9,-,CASSSGQTFQETQYF,TGTGCCAGCAGCTCGGGACAGACCTTCCAAGAGACCCAGTACTTC
-,TRBJ2-3,TRBV5-1,-,CASSLEADTQYF,TGCGCCAGCAGCTTGGAGGCAGATACGCAGTATTTT
-,TRBJ2-7,TRBV28,few,CASSGYDSYEQYF,TGTGCCAGCAGCGGCTACGACAGCTACGAGCAGTACTTC
TRBD1,TRBJ2-1,TRBV5-1,once,CASSRTGASYEQFF,TGCGCCAGCAGCCGGACAGGGGCCAGCTATGAGCAGTTCTTC
-,TRBJ1-5,TRBV5-6,-,CASSPPNPRPQHF,TGTGCCAGCAGCCCTCCTAACCCTCGGCCCCAGCATTTT
TRBD2,TRBJ2-3,TRBV10-2,-,CASSEITSGRTDTQYF,TGCGCCAGCAGTGAAATCACTAGCGGGAGAACAGATACGCAGTATTTT
TRBD1,TRBJ2-1,TRBV29-1,-,CRQYRDRDPNEQFF,TGCAGGCAGTACCGGGACAGGGATCCCAATGAGCAGTTCTTC
-,TRBJ1-1,TRBV28,-,CASSPGTHRGEAFF,TGTGCCAGCAGCCCCGGGACCCACAGAGGTGAAGCTTTCTTT
-,TRBJ2-2,TRBV7-9,-,CASSISAGELFF,TGTGCCAGCAGCATTAGCGCCGGGGAGCTGTTTTTT
-,TRBJ2-3,TRBV7-9,once,CASSPGLAADTQYF,TGTGCCAGCAGCCCCGGACTTGCCGCAGATACGCAGTATTTT
-,TRBJ2-7,TRBV28,-,CASSGGESYEQYF,TGTGCCAGCTCCGGCGGGGAATCCTACGAGCAGTACTTC
TRBD2,TRBJ2-7,TRBV28,-,CASATSGSGRFGYEQYF,TGTGCCAGCGCGACTAGCGGGAGTGGGAGATTTGGGTACGAGCAGTACTTC
TRBD2,TRBJ2-7,TRBV5-1,-,CASSLFAASGTSGSEQYF,TGCGCCAGCAGCTTGTTCGCGGCCTCAGGGACTAGCGGGAGCGAGCAGTACTTC